This record looks at one TCR beta chain sequence and its context. V was trimmed by 6 bases and J by 1 base, leaving 7 bases between them. CDR3 length equals 13 residues. Template material for amplifying TCR beta CDR3 regions consisted of RNA transcripts. TCR CDR3 underwent first-round RT-PCR with the HTBI primer set. TCRdb fed the multiplex PCR reads into MiXCR, producing one record per CDR3 protein. The sample records 400,000 to 500,000 distinct CDR3 sequences, roughly an eighth being singletons. The sample originates from a study of T cells in Graves' hyperthyroidism and ophthalmopathy. Looking at the study overall: The initial diagnosis was the point when peripheral blood was collected, ahead of any treatment.

The sample consisted of blood. The chain recombines TRBV12-3 or TRBV12-4 with TRBJ1-5; D not resolved. The receptor comes from a woman aged 18-30 years with Graves' hyperthyroidism. CDR3: CASSPLSNQPQHF. The DNA for the CDR3 is TGTGCCAGCAGCCCCCTAAGCAATCAGCCCCAGCATTTT.